The next 12 T cell receptor beta chains were all read from a single sample in a study of cytomegalovirus exposure and HLA in healthy donors. It was with 60 Vbeta and 13 Jbeta primers that the PCR ran. Profiling relied on immunoSEQ multiplex PCR, and the TCRdb table lists in-frame clones only, not all of them. Across approximately 51,000 clones, the top ten clones capture 25% to 30% of the sample. Sequencing used PBMCs. Receptor source: a middle-aged man in good health and CMV-seropositive.

The chain employs TRBV5-1 and TRBJ1-1; 9 bases match TRBD1. The CDR3 contains 15 residues. CDR1 is SGHRS and CDR2 is YFSETQ in the germline V gene. J gave up 4 bases and V 0 bases, and 4 bases lay outside the gene matches. The CDR3 DNA is TGCGCCAGCAGCTTGGTTGGACAGGGGCTCACTGAAGCTTTCTTT. This codes for CASSLVGQGLTEAFF.

The gene calls are TRBV7-9 and TRBJ2-7; D is unclear. The germline V gene has CDR1 SEHNR and CDR2 FQNEAQ (reference sequence). The V gene lost 6 bases and the J gene lost 4 bases, with 10 bases spanning the gap. CDR3 length: 12 amino acids. CDR3 region: CASRNLEYEQYF. The CDR3 DNA follows: TGTGCCAGCAGGAACCTAGAATACGAGCAGTACTTC.

DNA of the CDR3: TGTGCCAGCAGCTGGAGGGCCAGTGGCTACACCTTC. It codes for CASSWRASGYTF. This chain connects TRBV7-2 to TRBJ1-2, with no clear D. V gave up 4 bases and J gave up 7 bases, with 10 bases separating them. The CDR3 has 12 amino acids. The germline CDR1 and CDR2 sequences are SGHTA and FQGNSA. Full variable domain (remainder filled in from reference TRBV7-2 and TRBJ1-2): GAGVSQSPSNKVTEKGKDVELRCDPISGHTALYWYRQSLGQGLEFLIYFQGNSAPDKSGLPSDRFSAERTGGSVSTLTIQRTQQEDSAVYLCASSWRASGYTFGSGTRLTVV.

This chain uses TRBV19 with TRBJ2-7; 11 bases align to TRBD2. Germline V lookup: CDR1 LNHDA, CDR2 SQIVND (reference sequence). The ends lost 3 bases at V and 3 bases at J; junction bases unmatched: 4. The CDR3 runs 15 residues. The CDR3 coding sequence is TGTGCCAGTAGTATGGGCCTAGCGGGGGGCTACGAGCAGTACTTC. Its translation: CASSMGLAGGYEQYF. The whole variable domain, filled in from reference TRBV19 and TRBJ2-7, reads DGGITQSPKYLFRKEGQNVTLSCEQNLNHDAMYWYRQDPGQGLRLIYYSQIVNDFQKGDIAEGYSVSREKKESFPLTVTSAQKNPTAFYLCASSMGLAGGYEQYFGPGTRLTVT.

The J gene is TRBJ1-3, the V gene TRBV18; no clear D. The CDR3 has 13 amino acids. CDR1 and CDR2 from the germline V gene are KGHSH and LQKENI. V was cut by 3 bases and J by 4 bases, with 7 bases left in between. CDR3 nucleotide sequence: TGTGCCAGCTCACCGACGGAGGGAAACACCATATATTTT. It encodes CASSPTEGNTIYF.

Points on this clone: The CDR3 end shows no conserved phenylalanine or tryptophan, and so a read error is likely. The chain carries TRBV7-3 and TRBJ2-7, with D maybe TRBD1 (6 bases). The germline CDR1 and CDR2 sequences are SGHTA and FQGTGA. V lost 1 base, J lost 5 bases, and 9 bases lay in between. CDR3 length: 13 residues. The CDR3: CASSLIQGDEQYL. The CDR3 DNA sequence: TGTGCCAGCAGCTTAATACAGGGTGACGAGCAGTACCTC.

The chain is built from TRBV29-1 and TRBJ2-3; 11 nucleotides agree with TRBD2. The germline CDR1 and CDR2 sequences are SQVTM and ANQGSEA. With 5 bases clipped from V and 0 bases from J, the junction kept 10 bases outside the gene matches. The CDR3 contains 17 residues. The CDR3 sequence: CSVLGVAGGSSTDTQYF. The CDR3 DNA reads as TGCAGCGTTCTGGGGGTAGCGGGAGGGTCGAGCACAGATACGCAGTATTTT.

The V and J genes are TRBV10-2 and TRBJ1-6, with D possibly being TRBD1 (6 bases). Per germline, CDR1 WSHSY and CDR2 SAAADI. Trimming left V 0 bases short and J 0 bases short, with 21 bases between. This CDR3 is built from 21 residues. DNA for the CDR3: TGCGCCAGCAGTGAGTCCTCCCGGGCAGGGGCCTTGAGCTCCTATAATTCACCCCTCCACTTT. Translating it yields CASSESSRAGALSSYNSPLHF.

The chain couples TRBV5-1 to TRBJ2-7, with TRBD1 matching over 9 bases. The junction had 7 bases not matched to a gene; V was cut back by 2 bases and J by 7 bases. Germline CDR1 is SGHRS and CDR2 is YFSETQ. This CDR3 comprises 14 residues. Here the CDR3 reads CASSFGGQGGEQYF. CDR3 DNA: TGCGCCAGCAGCTTCGGGGGACAGGGTGGAGAGCAGTACTTC.

V is TRBV4-2 and J is TRBJ2-5, with TRBD2 identical over 12 bases. Germline V gene sequence: CDR1 LGHNA, CDR2 YNFKEQ. The CDR3 covers 15 residues. J gave up 5 bases and V 4 bases, and 5 bases lay outside the gene matches. DNA of the CDR3: TGTGCCAGCAGCCTCCGACTAGCGGGGGCCGAGACCCAGTACTTC. Translating gives CASSLRLAGAETQYF.

The chain joins TRBV5-1 to TRBJ2-5; 8 positions match TRBD1. Gene TRBJ2-7 matches the end of the DNA better, so the J call may be wrong. Germline assignment: CDR1 SGHRS and CDR2 YFSETQ. CDR3 length: 14 amino acids. CDR3 sequence: CASSPTGGSIEQYF. CDR3 DNA: TGCGCCAGCAGCCCCACAGGGGGTTCTATCGAGCAGTACTTC.

J is TRBJ2-3 and V is TRBV4-2; 9 bases align to TRBD2. Germline values: CDR1 LGHNA, CDR2 YNFKEQ. This CDR3 has 13 residues. The V and J ends lost 8 bases and 5 bases, in that order; junction bases with no gene match: 5. The DNA of the CDR3 is TGTGCCAGCGCGGGGGGGGCTGGAGATACGCAGTATTTT. Translated, it gives CASAGGAGDTQYF.